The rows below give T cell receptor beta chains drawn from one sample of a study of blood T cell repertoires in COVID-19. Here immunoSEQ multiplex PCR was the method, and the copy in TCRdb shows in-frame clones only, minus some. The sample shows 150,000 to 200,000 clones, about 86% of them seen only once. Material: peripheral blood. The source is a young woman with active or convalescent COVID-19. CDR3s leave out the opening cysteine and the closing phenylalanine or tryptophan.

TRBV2,ASSGQMNTGELF
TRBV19,ASSTGQVLAKNIQY
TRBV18,ASSPLAARPYEQY
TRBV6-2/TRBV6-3,ASSYSPGMNEKLF
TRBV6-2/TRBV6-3,ASSYPLAINSYNEQF
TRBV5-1,ASSLLQVPTGELF
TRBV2,ASSEALGPGASSGYT
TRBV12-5,ASGSGRGRGETQY
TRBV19,ASSRGGGQGTNYGYT
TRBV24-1,ATSDPRDNQPQH
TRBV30,AWSGLEVLNGYT
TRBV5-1,ASSERLAGNIQY
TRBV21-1,ASSKDGDWRESGELF
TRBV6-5,ASTGGTDTQY
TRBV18,ASPPTAQVQETQY
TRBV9,ASSVSGMSADTQY
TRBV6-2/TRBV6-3,ASSPTSGLQETQY
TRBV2,ASSEGTKGQPQH
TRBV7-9,ASSLAQGIRDNSPLH
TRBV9,ASSVEGSGSYNEQF
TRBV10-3,AISPNGNYGYT
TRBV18,ASSPQPGTDTQY
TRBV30,AWGPGQGLETQY
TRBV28,ASRLTSGSSYEQY
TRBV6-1,ASSEATGMVYEQY
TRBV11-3,ASSLDPGTGDGYT
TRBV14,ASSQEAGTSGYNEQF
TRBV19,ASSIMGVNNEQF
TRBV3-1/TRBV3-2,ASSPAGRTRNPAF
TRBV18,ASSPGTSGRTDTQY
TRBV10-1,ASSESGRAENTEAF
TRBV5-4,ASSSYRGTYNEQF
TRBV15,ATSTGDEQY
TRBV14,ASSQATANTEAF
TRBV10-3,AISEQGPRGEKLF
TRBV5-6,ASSLGGTVLEAF
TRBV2,ASESYGYT
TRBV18,ASSPPGQGREKLF
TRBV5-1,ASSPGGSTEAF
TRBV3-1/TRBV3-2,ASSNDGGSGNTIY
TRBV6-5,ASSYEAYTEAF